The 15 T cell receptor beta chains in this list originate from one sample, sequenced in a study of shared clonotypes between healthy human individuals. Naivety among CD8 cells was defined by CD45RO negativity and positive CCR7 selection, thereby excluding terminally differentiated effector memory CD45RA+ cells. Libraries were prepared by immunoSEQ multiplex PCR; TCRdb keeps only in-frame clonotypes and omits some of them. The table lists over 2,000,000 clones, 90% to 95% of them singletons. The material sequenced was naive CD8+ T cells from PBMCs. The receptors originated from a man between 18 and 29 years old in good health. Some clones in this sample may be carry-over from other donors' samples.

The chain is built from TRBV16 and TRBJ1-4; 8 bases map to TRBD1. The CDR3 spans 15 residues. The junction had 4 bases not matched to a gene; V was cut back by 0 bases and J by 7 bases. The V gene's germline CDR1 is KGHSY and CDR2 FQNENV. CDR3 region: CASSQSTGEGEKLFF. CDR3 bases: TGTGCCAGCAGCCAATCGACAGGGGAGGGTGAAAAACTGTTTTTT.

Comments on this clone: Other DNA variants within this sample encode the same CDR3. The V gene is TRBV6-5, the J gene TRBJ1-1; the D gene is possibly TRBD1 (5 bases). Germline-derived CDR1 and CDR2 are MNHEY and SVGAGI. V lost 2 bases to trimming and J lost 0 bases, with 7 bases between them. The length of the CDR3 is 14 residues. The CDR3 DNA reads TGTGCCAGCAGTTACGACAGCCTGAACACTGAAGCTTTCTTT. Translating it yields CASSYDSLNTEAFF.

In DNA form, the CDR3 reads TGTGCCAGCAGCCCCTCGGCGGGAGCGTCCTACGAGCAGTACTTC. This codes for CASSPSAGASYEQYF. This rearrangement joins TRBV7-8 to TRBJ2-7; 7 bases line up with TRBD2. Trimming cost V 5 bases and J 1 base; bases outside gene matches: 8. The CDR3 spans 15 residues. Per the germline V gene, CDR1 is SGHVS and CDR2 is FQNEAQ.

This rearrangement joins TRBV29-1 to TRBJ2-2; the D gene is possibly TRBD1 (6 bases). Trimming removed 1 base at V and 3 bases at J, with 12 bases between. The CDR3 is 15 amino acids. Germline V gene data show CDR1 as SQVTM and CDR2 as ANQGSEA. This chain's CDR3 is CSVEGWGHYTGELFF. The DNA of the CDR3 is TGCAGCGTTGAAGGGTGGGGACACTACACCGGGGAGCTGTTTTTT.

The gene calls are TRBV6-6 and TRBJ2-6; D remains unclear. This CDR3 region has 15 residues. In germline, CDR1 is MNHNY, CDR2 SVGAGI (reference sequence). Trimming removed 8 bases from V and 0 bases from J, with 11 bases in between. The CDR3 bases are TGTGCCAGCGGAGACCTCACCTCTGGGGCCAACGTCCTGACTTTC. Its protein is CASGDLTSGANVLTF.

The chain employs TRBV7-6 and TRBJ2-1; TRBD1 or TRBD2 may be the D gene (5 bases each). Trimming took 5 bases from V and 6 from J, leaving 17 bases between them. The CDR3 has 15 amino acids. Germline V CDR1 and CDR2: SGHVS, FNYEAQ. The CDR3 DNA reads as TGTGCCAGCAGCCTCCTAGGGACCAGAGGCAATGAGCAGTTCTTC. It yields the protein CASSLLGTRGNEQFF. Drawing the rest from reference TRBV7-6 and TRBJ2-1, the complete variable domain is GAGVSQSPRYKVTKRGQDVALRCDPISGHVSLYWYRQALGQGPEFLTYFNYEAQQDKSGLPNDRFSAERPEGSISTLTIQRTEQRDSAMYRCASSLLGTRGNEQFFGPGTRLTVL.

This rearrangement joins TRBV19 to TRBJ2-7; 11 bases align to TRBD1. The V gene's germline CDR1 is LNHDA and CDR2 SQIVND (reference sequence). The length of the CDR3 is 17 residues. V dropped 5 bases and J dropped 6; count of bases not matched to a gene: 15. The CDR3 loop reads CASSPGQGEVRGLEQYF. As DNA, the CDR3 is TGTGCCAGTAGTCCGGGACAGGGGGAGGTAAGGGGTCTCGAGCAGTACTTC.

The J gene is TRBJ2-7, the V gene TRBV5-6; perhaps TRBD2 as D (5 bases). The ends were cut back, 0 bases at V and 6 bases at J, with 13 bases in the middle. Germline V CDR1 and CDR2: SGHDT, YYEEEE. The CDR3 consists of 14 residues. CDR3 sequence (DNA): TGTGCCAGCAGCTTGGACCTAGCTGGAGGCGAGCAGTACTTC. Encoded protein: CASSLDLAGGEQYF.

The chain has TRBV4-1 and TRBJ2-7; TRBD2 might be the D (5 bases). CDR3 length: 13 residues. V was clipped by 4 bases and J by 4 bases, with 11 bases between them. Germline values: CDR1 MGHRA, CDR2 YSYEKL. The DNA of the CDR3 is TGCGCCAGCAGCCCGATTGGAGGATACGAGCAGTACTTC. Amino acid sequence: CASSPIGGYEQYF.

This chain connects TRBV27 to TRBJ2-7, with D perhaps TRBD2 (6 bases). There are 16 residues in the CDR3. Germline V gene lookup returns CDR1 MNHEY and CDR2 SMNVEV (reference sequence). The ends were cut back, 7 bases at V and 3 bases at J, with 22 bases in the middle. For the CDR3, the DNA is TGTGCCAGCATAAAAGGTCCCGGGGGAGCATTCTACGAGCAGTACTTC. Its translation is CASIKGPGGAFYEQYF.

This sequence joins TRBV7-9 and TRBJ1-2; no clear D gene. This CDR3 contains 12 residues. The V end was cut by 5 bases, the J end by 10 bases, with 14 bases between. Germline-derived CDR1 and CDR2 are SEHNR and FQNEAQ (reference sequence). CDR3 in amino acids: CASSLISGDYTF. The CDR3 DNA follows: TGTGCCAGCAGCCTGATTTCAGGAGACTACACCTTC.

The chain links TRBV7-9 to TRBJ2-7; 10 bases are shared with TRBD1. This CDR3 has 17 residues. The trim removed 5 bases at V and 2 bases at J, leaving 12 bases unmatched. Per the germline V gene, CDR1 is SEHNR and CDR2 is FQNEAQ (reference sequence). The CDR3 loop reads CASSNPRQGATPYEQYF. The CDR3 nucleotides read TGTGCCAGCAGCAATCCTCGACAGGGGGCGACGCCCTACGAGCAGTACTTC.

This clone was seen once. The chain uses TRBV19 and TRBJ1-2; D might be TRBD1 (6 bases). This CDR3 spans 13 amino acids. Trimming removed 3 bases from V and 5 bases from J, with 10 bases in between. Germline lookup yields CDR1 LNHDA and CDR2 SQIVND (reference sequence). The CDR3 sequence is CASSITGAYGYTF. The CDR3 nucleotides read TGTGCCAGTAGTATTACGGGGGCATATGGCTACACCTTC.

The V gene is TRBV28, the J gene TRBJ2-1; D unresolved. With 3 bases removed from V and 0 bases from J, the gap between germline ends came to 9 bases. Germline CDR1 is MDHEN and CDR2 is SYDVKM. The CDR3 contains 15 residues. The DNA for the CDR3 is TGTGCCAGCAGTTTTGGGGATAGCTCCTACAATGAGCAGTTCTTC. Translating it yields CASSFGDSSYNEQFF.

The chain has TRBV6-5 and TRBJ2-7; possibly TRBD1 for D (6 bases). Trimming pared 4 bases from V and 0 bases from J, leaving 10 bases between. Germline V gene data show CDR1 as MNHEY and CDR2 as SVGAGI. This CDR3 contains 14 residues. This CDR3 reads CASSFGQSSYEQYF. CDR3 nucleotides: TGTGCCAGCAGTTTCGGACAGAGCTCCTACGAGCAGTACTTC.